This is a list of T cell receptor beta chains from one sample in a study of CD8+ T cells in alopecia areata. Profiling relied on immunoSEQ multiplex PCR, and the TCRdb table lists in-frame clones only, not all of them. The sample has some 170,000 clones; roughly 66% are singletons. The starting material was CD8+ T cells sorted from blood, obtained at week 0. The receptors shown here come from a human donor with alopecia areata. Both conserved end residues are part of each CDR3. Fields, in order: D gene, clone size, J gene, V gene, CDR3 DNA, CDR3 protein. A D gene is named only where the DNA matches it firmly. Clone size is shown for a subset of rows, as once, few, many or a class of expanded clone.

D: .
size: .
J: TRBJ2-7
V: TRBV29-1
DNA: TGCAGCGTTGATAGGGGGGGCGCGCCCTACGAGCAGTACTTC
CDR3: CSVDRGGAPYEQYF

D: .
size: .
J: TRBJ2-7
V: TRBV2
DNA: TGTGCCAGCTTGTCCCACGAGCAGTACTTC
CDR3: CASLSHEQYF

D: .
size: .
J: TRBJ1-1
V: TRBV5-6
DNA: TGTGCCAGCAGCGCCGGGCCTGAAGCTTTCTTT
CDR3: CASSAGPEAFF

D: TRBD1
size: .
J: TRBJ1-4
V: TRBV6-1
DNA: TGTGCCAGCAGATCCGCCGGGACAGGGAATGAAAAACTGTTTTTT
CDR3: CASRSAGTGNEKLFF

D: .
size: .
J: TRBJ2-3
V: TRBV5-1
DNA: TGCGCCAGCAGGACTTGGGCCGGGGATACGCAGTATTTT
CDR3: CASRTWAGDTQYF

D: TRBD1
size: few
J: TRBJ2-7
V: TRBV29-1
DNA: TGCAGCGTTGAAACAGGGGACCTCTCCTACGAGCAGTACTTC
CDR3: CSVETGDLSYEQYF

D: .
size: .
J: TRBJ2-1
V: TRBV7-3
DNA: TGTGCCAGTTCCCCGACTCCCGGAAGAGGGCAGTTCTTC
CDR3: CASSPTPGRGQFF

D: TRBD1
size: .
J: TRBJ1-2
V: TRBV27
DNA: TGTGCCAGCAGTTTGACAGGGAAAGGCTACACCTTC
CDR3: CASSLTGKGYTF

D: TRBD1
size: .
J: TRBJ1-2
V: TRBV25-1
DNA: TGTGCCAGCAGTGAAGGGACAGTCTATGGCTACACCTTC
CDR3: CASSEGTVYGYTF

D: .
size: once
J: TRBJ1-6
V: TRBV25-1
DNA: TGTGCCAGCAGTGAATATAGGACAAATTCACCCCTCCACTTT
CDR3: CASSEYRTNSPLHF

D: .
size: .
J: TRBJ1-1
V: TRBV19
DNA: TGTGCCAGTACGAGATATAGTTTGAACACTGAAGCTTTCTTT
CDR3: CASTRYSLNTEAFF

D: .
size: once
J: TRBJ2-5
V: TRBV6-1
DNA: TGTGCCAGCAGCGGGGGGACCCAGTACTTC
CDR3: CASSGGTQYF

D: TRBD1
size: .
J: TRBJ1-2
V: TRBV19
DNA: TGTGCCAGTAGTGCCCTACAGGGGATCGGCTACACCTTC
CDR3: CASSALQGIGYTF

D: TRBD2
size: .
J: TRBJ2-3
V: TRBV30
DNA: TGTGCCTGGACTAGCGGGGCTAGCACAGATACGCAGTATTTT
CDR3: CAWTSGASTDTQYF

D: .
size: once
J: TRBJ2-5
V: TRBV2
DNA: TGTGCCAGCAGTGAAGGTCCGCAAGAGACCCAGTACTTC
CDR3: CASSEGPQETQYF

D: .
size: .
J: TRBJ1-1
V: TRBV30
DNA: TGTGCCTGGAGTGTAGGCCCATACCACACTGAAGCTTTCTTT
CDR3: CAWSVGPYHTEAFF

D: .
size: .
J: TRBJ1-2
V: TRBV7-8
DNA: TGTGCCAGCAGCTTAACGGGACGGGATGGCTACACCTTC
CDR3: CASSLTGRDGYTF

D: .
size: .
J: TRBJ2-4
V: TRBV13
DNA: TGTGCCAGCAGCTTATCTAGAGGACAGTTAGCCAAAAACATTCAGTACTTC
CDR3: CASSLSRGQLAKNIQYF

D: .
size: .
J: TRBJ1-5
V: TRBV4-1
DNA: TGCGCCAGCAGCCAAGAGGCCCCAGGGAATTTACAGCCCCAGCATTTT
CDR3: CASSQEAPGNLQPQHF

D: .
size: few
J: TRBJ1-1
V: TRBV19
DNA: TGTGCCAGTAGTATGGGAGGGGGGACTGAAGCTTTCTTT
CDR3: CASSMGGGTEAFF

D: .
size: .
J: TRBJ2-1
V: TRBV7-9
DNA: TGTGCCAGCAGCTCGTACTACCCGGGACCGCACAATGAGCAGTTCTTC
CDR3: CASSSYYPGPHNEQFF

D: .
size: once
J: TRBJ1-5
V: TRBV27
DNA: TGTGCCAGCAGTATACAGGGAAGAAATCAGCCCCAGCATTTT
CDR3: CASSIQGRNQPQHF

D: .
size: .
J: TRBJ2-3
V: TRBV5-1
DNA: TGCGCCAGCAGCTTCACCTCCGGGCGAGGGGCAGATACGCAGTATTTT
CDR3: CASSFTSGRGADTQYF

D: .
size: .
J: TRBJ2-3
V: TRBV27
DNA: TGTGCCAGCAGTTCGGGCAGGGGAACAGATACGCAGTATTTT
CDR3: CASSSGRGTDTQYF

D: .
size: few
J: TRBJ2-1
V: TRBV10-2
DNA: TGCGCCAGCAGTGAGTACCGTGTGGTCAGTGAGCAGTTCTTC
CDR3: CASSEYRVVSEQFF

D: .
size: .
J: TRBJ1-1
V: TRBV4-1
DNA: TGCGCCAGCAGCCATACAGGGTTGGAAGCTTTCTTT
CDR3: CASSHTGLEAFF

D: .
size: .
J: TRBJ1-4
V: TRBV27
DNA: TGTGCCAGCACTGCGTACGGGACATTACAGTCAACTAATGAAAAACTGTTTTTT
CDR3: CASTAYGTLQSTNEKLFF

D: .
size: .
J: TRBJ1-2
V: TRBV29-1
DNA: TGCAGCGTTGGGACAGATGGCTACACCTTC
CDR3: CSVGTDGYTF

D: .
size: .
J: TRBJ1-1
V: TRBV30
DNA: TGTGCCTGGAGTGTATATCTGGCCTCTGACACTGAAGCTTTCTTT
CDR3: CAWSVYLASDTEAFF

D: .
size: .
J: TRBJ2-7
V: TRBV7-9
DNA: TGTGCCAGCAGCTTAAGAGGAGGTGGAGGCTCCTACGAGCAGTACTTC
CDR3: CASSLRGGGGSYEQYF

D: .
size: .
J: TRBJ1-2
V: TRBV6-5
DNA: TGTGCCAAATATCGGCCAGGGAACTATGGCTACACCTTC
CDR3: CAKYRPGNYGYTF

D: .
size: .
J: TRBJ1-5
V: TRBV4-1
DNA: TGCGCCAGCAGCCAGCAAACCGGGGGGGAAGGCAATCAGCCCCAGCATTTT
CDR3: CASSQQTGGEGNQPQHF

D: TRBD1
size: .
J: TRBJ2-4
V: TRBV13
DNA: TGTGCCAGCAGCGCCGCGACGGGACAGAAAGCCAAAAACATTCAGTACTTC
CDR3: CASSAATGQKAKNIQYF

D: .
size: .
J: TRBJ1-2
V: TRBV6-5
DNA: TGTGCCAGCATCAACTTGAACGTAGTGTGCACCTTC
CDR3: CASINLNVVCTF

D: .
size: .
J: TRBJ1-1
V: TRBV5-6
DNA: TGTGCCAGCTCCGTGGAGGGACAAAACACTGAAGCTTTCTTT
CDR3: CASSVEGQNTEAFF

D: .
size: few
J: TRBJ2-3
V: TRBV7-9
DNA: TGTGCCAGCAGCCCTAGCACAGATACGCAGTATTTT
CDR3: CASSPSTDTQYF

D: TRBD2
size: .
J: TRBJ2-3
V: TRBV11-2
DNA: TGTGCCAGCAAGTTAGCGGGGATCACAGATACGCAGTATTTT
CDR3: CASKLAGITDTQYF

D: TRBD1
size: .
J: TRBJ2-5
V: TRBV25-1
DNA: TGTGCCAGCAGTGAGGGGACAGCCTTCCAAGAGACCCAGTACTTC
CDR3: CASSEGTAFQETQYF

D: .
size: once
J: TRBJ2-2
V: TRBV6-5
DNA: TGTGCCAGCAGTTACGTGGGGGCTGGGGAGCTGTTTTTT
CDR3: CASSYVGAGELFF

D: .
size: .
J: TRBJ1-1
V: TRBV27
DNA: TGTGCCAGCAGTTTATCCCGGCTGGGAGGCACTGAAGCTTTCTTT
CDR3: CASSLSRLGGTEAFF

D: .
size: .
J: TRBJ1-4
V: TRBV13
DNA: TGTGCCAGCAGCCTCACAGGGCCCGGGGATGAAAAACTGTTTTTT
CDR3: CASSLTGPGDEKLFF

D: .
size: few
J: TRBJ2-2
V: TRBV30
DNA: TGTGCCTGGAGAGACCCCGGGGAGCTGTTTTTT
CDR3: CAWRDPGELFF

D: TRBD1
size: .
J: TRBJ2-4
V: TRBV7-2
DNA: TGTGCCAGCAGCCACGGACAGGGATCCATTCAGTACTTC
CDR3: CASSHGQGSIQYF

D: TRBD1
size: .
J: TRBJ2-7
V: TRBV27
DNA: TGTGCCAGCAGTCACGGACAGGGTCCCTACGAGCAGTACTTC
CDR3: CASSHGQGPYEQYF

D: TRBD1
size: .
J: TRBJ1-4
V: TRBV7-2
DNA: TGTGCCAGCAGCTTGAACAGGGGGGATGAAAAACTGTTTTTT
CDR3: CASSLNRGDEKLFF

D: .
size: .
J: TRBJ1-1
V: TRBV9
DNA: TGTGCCAGCAGCGTAGCTAGGGGGGGCACTGAAGCTTTCTTT
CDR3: CASSVARGGTEAFF

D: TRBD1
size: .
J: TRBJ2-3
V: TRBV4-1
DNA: TGCGCCAGCAGCCAAGAGACAGGGGGCGTTTTGGATACGCAGTATTTT
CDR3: CASSQETGGVLDTQYF

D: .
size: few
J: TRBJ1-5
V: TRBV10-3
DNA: TGTGCCATCAGTGAGTTCCCTGAGTGGGGACTGAATCAGCCCCAGCATTTT
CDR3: CAISEFPEWGLNQPQHF

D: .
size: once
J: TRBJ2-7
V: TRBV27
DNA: TGTGCCAGCAGTTTAGTAGGGCCCTCCTACGAGCAGTACTTC
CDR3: CASSLVGPSYEQYF

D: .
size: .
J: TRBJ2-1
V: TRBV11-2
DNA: TGTGCCAGCAGCTTAGAAGGGGACCCTAAGCAGTTCTTC
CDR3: CASSLEGDPKQFF

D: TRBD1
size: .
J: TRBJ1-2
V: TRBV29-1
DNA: TGCAGCGTTGAGGGAGGGACAGCTTATGGCTACACCTTC
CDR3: CSVEGGTAYGYTF

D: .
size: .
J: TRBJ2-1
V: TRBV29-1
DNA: TGCAGCGTTGAAACTATGTATGGCGGGCTAAACAATGAGCAGTTCTTC
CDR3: CSVETMYGGLNNEQFF

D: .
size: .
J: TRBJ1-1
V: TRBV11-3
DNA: TGTGCCAGCGGGGAGGGAAGGGGTGAAGCTTTCTTT
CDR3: CASGEGRGEAFF

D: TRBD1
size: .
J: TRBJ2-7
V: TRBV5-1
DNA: TGCGCCAGCAGCTCGGCCGGGACAGGGTTCTACGAGCAGTACTTC
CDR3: CASSSAGTGFYEQYF

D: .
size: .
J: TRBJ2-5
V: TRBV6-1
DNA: TGTGCCAGCAGTGACCGGACAGGAGGGGAGGTAGAGACCCAGTACTTC
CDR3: CASSDRTGGEVETQYF